This T cell receptor beta chain was documented in a study of cytomegalovirus exposure and HLA in healthy donors. Study outcomes and limitations: In a later analysis, CMV-associated beta chains were mostly HLA-associated, it appeared. Follow-up analysis found HLA locus-dependent TCR association rates, highest for DRB1 and lowest for HLA-C. Information on immune exposure was restricted to one variable (CMV serostatus). After further analysis at a later stage, 16,951 TCR beta sequences were associated with HLA alleles at 0.05 false discovery rate.

On this clone itself: The antigen remains undetermined.

This PCR relied on a set of 60 Vbeta primers and 13 Jbeta primers. Sequencing used immunoSEQ multiplex PCR; TCRdb keeps in-frame clones, though not all of them. The table lists 120,000 or so clones, approximately 79% of them singletons. Sequencing was carried out using PBMCs. This receptor was obtained from a man aged 25-40 years in good health and CMV-seronegative.

CDR3 residues: CASTLTTGLPREAFF. CDR3 nucleotide sequence: TGTGCCAGCACCCTAACGACAGGGCTTCCCCGTGAAGCTTTCTTT. The V gene is TRBV5-6, the J gene TRBJ1-1; the match to TRBD1 covers 7 bases. The J segment lost 7 bases and the V segment lost 6 bases, leaving 15 bases of the junction unmatched. Germline CDR1 is SGHDT and CDR2 is YYEEEE. CDR3 length: 15 residues.